This T cell receptor beta chain was sequenced for a study of cytomegalovirus exposure and HLA in healthy donors (dated by TCRdb to the late 2010s). Looking at the study overall: A later analysis indicated that the 100 to 150 validation repertoires were generated on the platform also employed for the 700 or so repertoires of the first cohort. The study aimed to test whether signatures of past pathogen exposure could be identified by cataloging public T cell receptors. In addition to the first cohort of about 650 subjects, a separate validation cohort of 120 different subjects was used. To predict cytomegalovirus infection status, the study brought together high-throughput TCR immunosequencing, statistical association of individual TCRs with disease status, and machine learning. Summary of the overall study and its limitations: A later analysis found that TCRs clustered in the first cohort also tended to co-occur in the 95 to 150 validation repertoires, with more than 90% of cluster scores above 0. It was suggested by the authors that the approach could potentially be generalized to other disease states and immunological phenotypes. Cytomegalovirus status was reported to be diagnosed by the classifier with high specificity and sensitivity in both the original and validation cohorts. A total of 150 to 200 TCR beta chains were listed by the study as associated with cytomegalovirus. Most TCR sequences were observed very rarely across donors, whereas some public TCRs were present in many individuals. A later analysis lacked HLA typing for the validation cohort, so it scored co-occurrence in that cohort across all 110 or so repertoires. A few of the identified cytomegalovirus-associated TCR beta chains were confirmed in vitro to be specific for cytomegalovirus antigens.

As to this clone: The antigen it recognizes is unknown. No quality values exist for individual bases; no much larger clone is one base distant.

V lost 4 bases and J lost 10 bases, and the count of bases not matched to a germline gene is 12. Taken from cysteine to phenylalanine, the CDR3 has 16 residues. Only the CDR3 DNA stays, 48 bases, in frame from base 1. CDR1 and CDR2 are drawn from the germline V gene: SNHLY, FYNNEI. The method was the immunoSEQ multiplex PCR assay. Under the source paper's analysis protocol: To diagnose cytomegalovirus status from the catalog of TCR beta chain sequences, a statistical classification framework was built. The clones in this table, taken by TCRdb from immuneACCESS, are in-frame only. Not every clone is retained; where verified, under half of the shortfall comes from an unresolved V gene, and the cause of the rest is unknown. The DNA was the basis for D and trimming; V, J and clone size are from that table. This sample comprises some 88,000 clones, roughly 96% of them detected only once. The ten largest clones take up roughly 0.82% of the sample.

Separate from the approximately 700-subject first cohort, the validation cohort of 95 to 150 subjects was the group to which the donors belonged. The chain employs TRBV2 and TRBJ2-5; 13 bases in the junction line up with TRBD2. The sequence was collected from a man between 18 and 35 years old in good health and CMV-seronegative. The specimen was PBMCs. The CDR3 region: CASSGNEGLAGVFQYF. The DNA sequence is TGTGCCAGCAGTGGGAACGAAGGACTAGCGGGAGTTTTCCAGTACTTC.